Listed below are T cell receptor beta chains from one sample, sequenced in a study of blood T cell repertoires in COVID-19. Using immunoSEQ multiplex PCR, the repertoire was profiled, and TCRdb retains in-frame clones only, with some absent. The sample lists roughly 250,000 clones, around 83% occurring once. The sample was peripheral blood. The source of these receptors is a woman between 55 and 75 years old with active or convalescent COVID-19. The CDR3 runs from the conserved cysteine through the conserved F or W. Each record gives: V gene, D gene, J gene, clone size, CDR3 DNA, CDR3 protein. D genes are given only for firm matches. Size is omitted from some rows. Given values are once, few, many or a class for expanded clones.

v_gene: TRBV7-6
d_gene: .
j_gene: TRBJ1-1
abundance: once
CDR3nt: TGTGCCAGCAGCTTAAATCAGGTTCAGAACACTGAAGCTTTCTTT
CDR3aa: CASSLNQVQNTEAFF

v_gene: TRBV11-2
d_gene: TRBD2
j_gene: TRBJ2-3
abundance: .
CDR3nt: TGTGCCAGCAGCTTAGTGGTCGGGGGGGCCGGCACAGATACGCAGTATTTT
CDR3aa: CASSLVVGGAGTDTQYF

v_gene: TRBV6-1
d_gene: .
j_gene: TRBJ1-2
abundance: .
CDR3nt: TGTGCCAGCAGTGACGAGGGAACAGCTAACTATGGCTACACCTTC
CDR3aa: CASSDEGTANYGYTF

v_gene: TRBV3-1/TRBV3-2
d_gene: .
j_gene: TRBJ1-2
abundance: .
CDR3nt: TGTGCCAGCAGCCAAGATAAAGGCAGAGGAGGCTACACCTTC
CDR3aa: CASSQDKGRGGYTF

v_gene: TRBV7-9
d_gene: TRBD2
j_gene: TRBJ2-3
abundance: .
CDR3nt: TGTGCCAGCAGCTTAGGGACGGGGGGACCTGGAGATACGCAGTATTTT
CDR3aa: CASSLGTGGPGDTQYF

v_gene: TRBV4-1
d_gene: TRBD2
j_gene: TRBJ2-5
abundance: .
CDR3nt: TGCGCCAGCAGCCCTGGACTAGCGGGGCTGGGGGAGACCCAGTACTTC
CDR3aa: CASSPGLAGLGETQYF

v_gene: TRBV5-6
d_gene: .
j_gene: TRBJ1-1
abundance: .
CDR3nt: TGTGCCAGCAGCCCCGCCAGATCCGGACAAAGTATGAACACTGAAGCTTTCTTT
CDR3aa: CASSPARSGQSMNTEAFF

v_gene: TRBV30
d_gene: .
j_gene: TRBJ1-4
abundance: once
CDR3nt: TGTGCCTGGAGTGGGGAGGACGGGAGATCGCTTGCAACTAATGAAAAACTGTTTTTT
CDR3aa: CAWSGEDGRSLATNEKLFF

v_gene: TRBV5-1
d_gene: TRBD2
j_gene: TRBJ2-1
abundance: .
CDR3nt: TGCGCCAGCAGCTCCCTAGCGGGGGGCTCCAATGAGCAGTTCTTC
CDR3aa: CASSSLAGGSNEQFF

v_gene: TRBV6-8
d_gene: .
j_gene: TRBJ2-1
abundance: .
CDR3nt: TGTGCCAGCAGTTACTTTAGCCTAGTCAGTAGTCATGAGCAGTTCTTC
CDR3aa: CASSYFSLVSSHEQFF

v_gene: TRBV9
d_gene: .
j_gene: TRBJ1-1
abundance: .
CDR3nt: TGTGCCAGCAGCCCTAGACAGCGGGACACTGAAGCTTTCTTT
CDR3aa: CASSPRQRDTEAFF

v_gene: TRBV5-4
d_gene: TRBD1
j_gene: TRBJ1-1
abundance: few
CDR3nt: TGTGCCAGCAGCTTCGACAGGGTGGGCACTGAAGCTTTCTTT
CDR3aa: CASSFDRVGTEAFF

v_gene: TRBV18
d_gene: .
j_gene: TRBJ2-7
abundance: .
CDR3nt: TGTGCCAGCTCACCTCTACAGGGCTACGAGCAGTACTTC
CDR3aa: CASSPLQGYEQYF

v_gene: TRBV4-1
d_gene: TRBD2
j_gene: TRBJ2-1
abundance: .
CDR3nt: TGCGCCAGCAACCGAGTGGGACTAGCGGGGTCTGAGCAGTTCTTC
CDR3aa: CASNRVGLAGSEQFF

v_gene: TRBV19
d_gene: TRBD1
j_gene: TRBJ1-5
abundance: .
CDR3nt: TGTGCCAGCAGGCCTCCCCGGACAGGGGCCCCTCAGCCCCAGCATTTT
CDR3aa: CASRPPRTGAPQPQHF

v_gene: TRBV10-3
d_gene: .
j_gene: TRBJ1-1
abundance: .
CDR3nt: TGTGCCATCAGTGAGTTCGGGGGGGGCACTGAAGCTTTCTTT
CDR3aa: CAISEFGGGTEAFF

v_gene: TRBV6-5
d_gene: TRBD1
j_gene: TRBJ2-7
abundance: .
CDR3nt: TGTGCCAGCAGTGACTCGGGACAGCCCTCCTACGAGCAGTACTTC
CDR3aa: CASSDSGQPSYEQYF

v_gene: TRBV2
d_gene: TRBD1
j_gene: TRBJ2-2
abundance: .
CDR3nt: TGTGCCAGCGAACTGGGACAGGGTTACACCGGGGAGCTGTTTTTT
CDR3aa: CASELGQGYTGELFF

v_gene: TRBV5-6
d_gene: .
j_gene: TRBJ1-6
abundance: .
CDR3nt: TGTGCCAGCAGCACGGGATCGGGTTCACCCCTCCACTTT
CDR3aa: CASSTGSGSPLHF